Here is one T cell receptor beta chain with its context. Treatment denoted: randomized to nivolumab then ipilimumab (arm A) or the reverse (arm B). From thawed PBMCs, live CD3+CD8+ cells negative for CD19 and CD56 were sorted. The CDR3 covers 15 residues. Trimming took off 1 base at V and 1 base at J, with 8 bases between the two ends. CDR1 MGHRA and CDR2 YSYEKL come from the germline V gene. The data originate from a study of sequential checkpoint blockade in melanoma. On the study more broadly: Arm A got nivolumab then ipilimumab; arm B the reverse, 1:1. Both treatment sequences were followed by maintenance nivolumab.

Generated by immunoSEQ multiplex PCR, the TCRdb table keeps only in-frame clones and is missing some. The data show 35,000 to 40,000 clones, with roughly 88% seen just once and under 15% held by the top ten. This specimen consisted of CD8+ T cells sorted from blood (inferred from file names), obtained from a patient given nivolumab and ipilimumab in sequence. The chain couples TRBV4-1 to TRBJ1-3, with no clear D. This TCR was recovered from a human donor with melanoma. CDR3 coding DNA: TGCGCCAGCAGCCAAGTCTCCTCTTCTGGAAACACCATATATTTT. As protein: CASSQVSSSGNTIYF.